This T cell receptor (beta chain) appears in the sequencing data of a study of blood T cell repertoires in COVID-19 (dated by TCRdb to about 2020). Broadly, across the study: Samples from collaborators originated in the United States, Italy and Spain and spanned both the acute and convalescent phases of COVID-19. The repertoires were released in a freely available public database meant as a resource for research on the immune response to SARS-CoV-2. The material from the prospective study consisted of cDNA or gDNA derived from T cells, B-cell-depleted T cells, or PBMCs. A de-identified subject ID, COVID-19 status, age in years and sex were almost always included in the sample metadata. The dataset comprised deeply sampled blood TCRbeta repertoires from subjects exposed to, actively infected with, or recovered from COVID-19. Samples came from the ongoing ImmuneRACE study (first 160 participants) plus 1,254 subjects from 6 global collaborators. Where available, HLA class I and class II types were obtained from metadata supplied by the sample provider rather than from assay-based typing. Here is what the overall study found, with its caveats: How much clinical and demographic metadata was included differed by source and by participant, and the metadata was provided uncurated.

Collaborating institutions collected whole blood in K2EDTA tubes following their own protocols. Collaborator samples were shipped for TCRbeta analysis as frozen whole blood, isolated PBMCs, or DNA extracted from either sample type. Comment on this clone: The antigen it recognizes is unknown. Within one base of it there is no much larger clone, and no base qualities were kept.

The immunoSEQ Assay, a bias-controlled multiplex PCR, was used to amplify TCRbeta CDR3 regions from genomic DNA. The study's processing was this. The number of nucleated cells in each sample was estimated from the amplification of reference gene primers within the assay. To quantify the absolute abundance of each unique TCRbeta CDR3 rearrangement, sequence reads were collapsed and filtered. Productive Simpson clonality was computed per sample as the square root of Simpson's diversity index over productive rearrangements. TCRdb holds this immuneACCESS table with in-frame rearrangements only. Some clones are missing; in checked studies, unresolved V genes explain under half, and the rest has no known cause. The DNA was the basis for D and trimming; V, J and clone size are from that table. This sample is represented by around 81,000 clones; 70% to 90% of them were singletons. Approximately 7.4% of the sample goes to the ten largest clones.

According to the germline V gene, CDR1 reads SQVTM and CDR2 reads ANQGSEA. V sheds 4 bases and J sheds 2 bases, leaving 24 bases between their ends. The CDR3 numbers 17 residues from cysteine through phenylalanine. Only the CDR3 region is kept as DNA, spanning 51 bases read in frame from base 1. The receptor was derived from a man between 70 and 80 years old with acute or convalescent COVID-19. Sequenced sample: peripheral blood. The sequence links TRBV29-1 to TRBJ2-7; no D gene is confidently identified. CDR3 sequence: CSVAATPEQLSPYEQYF. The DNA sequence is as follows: TGCAGCGTTGCTGCTACCCCCGAACAGTTATCCCCCTACGAGCAGTACTTC.